A single sample gave rise to the 25 T cell receptor beta chains below, sequenced in a study of blood T cell repertoires in COVID-19. This table comes from immunoSEQ multiplex PCR, and its TCRdb copy is limited to in-frame clones, with some not included. Among 200,000 to 250,000 clones listed, approximately 87% were seen once. The material sequenced was peripheral blood. Every receptor here comes from a woman aged 45-65 years with acute or convalescent COVID-19.

The chain is built from TRBV5-1 and TRBJ2-1; D unclear. The CDR3 is 16 amino acids. Per germline, CDR1 SGHRS and CDR2 YFSETQ. V lost 4 bases, J lost 6 bases, and 20 bases lay in between. DNA of the CDR3: TGCGCCAGCAGCCCTTCGACAAGTATTTCTCTCAATGAGCAGTTCTTC. Its translation is CASSPSTSISLNEQFF.

The chain couples TRBV6-6 to TRBJ2-1, with TRBD2 matching over 8 bases. V dropped 3 bases and J dropped 2; count of bases not matched to a gene: 3. Germline V gene data show CDR1 as MNHNY and CDR2 as SVGAGI (reference sequence). The CDR3 runs 15 residues. CDR3 sequence: CASSYNSGTYNEQFF. The CDR3 DNA follows: TGTGCCAGCAGTTATAATAGCGGGACCTACAATGAGCAGTTCTTC.

This chain uses TRBV19 with TRBJ2-3, with D maybe TRBD1 (6 bases). The CDR3 covers 14 residues. Germline CDR1 and CDR2: LNHDA and SQIVND (reference sequence). V lost 4 bases, J lost 4 bases, and 12 bases lay in between. The chain's CDR3 is CASSTGQRADTQYF. CDR3 DNA sequence: TGTGCCAGTAGTACTGGACAGCGAGCAGATACGCAGTATTTT.

J is TRBJ2-7 and V is TRBV15; the match to TRBD2 covers 7 bases. Germline CDR1 reads LNHNV; CDR2 reads YYDKDF (reference sequence). V was pared by 3 bases and J by 6 bases, with 14 bases of the junction left unmatched. The CDR3 consists of 16 residues. CDR3 amino acids: CATSRRPWGEGGEQYF. CDR3 DNA: TGTGCCACCAGCAGGAGGCCTTGGGGGGAGGGCGGCGAGCAGTACTTC. Full variable domain (outside the CDR3, taken from reference TRBV15 and TRBJ2-7): DAMVIQNPRYQVTQFGKPVTLSCSQTLNHNVMYWYQQKSSQAPKLLFHYYDKDFNNEADTPDNFQSRRPNTSFCFLDIRSPGLGDTAMYLCATSRRPWGEGGEQYFGPGTRLTVT.

This rearrangement joins TRBV5-4 to TRBJ1-4; 7 bases map to TRBD1. The CDR3 loop spans 14 amino acids. J was trimmed by 4 bases and V by 2 bases; bases with no gene match: 2. From germline, CDR1 is SGHNT and CDR2 YYREEE (reference sequence). CDR3 sequence reads: CASSFGTDNEKLFF. CDR3 coding DNA: TGTGCCAGCAGCTTCGGGACAGATAATGAAAAACTGTTTTTT.

The V gene is TRBV5-4, the J gene TRBJ2-1; 7 bases fit TRBD1. The CDR3 runs 14 residues. The germline CDR1 and CDR2 sequences are SGHNT and YYREEE (reference sequence). V lost 1 base, J lost 7 bases, and 5 bases stayed unmatched. CDR3 region: CASSLLGQVNEQFF. The CDR3 DNA is TGTGCCAGCAGCTTGCTTGGACAGGTTAATGAGCAGTTCTTC.

The chain carries TRBV3-1 (or the pseudogene TRBV3-2) and TRBJ1-4, with 7 bases lining up with TRBD1. Germline values: CDR1 LGHDT, CDR2 YNNKEL (reference sequence). Trimming took 5 bases from V and 4 from J; bases not matched to a gene: 7. The CDR3 contains 15 residues. CDR3 sequence reads: CASSEWDRLNEKLFF. The CDR3 DNA sequence: TGTGCCAGCAGCGAATGGGACAGACTTAATGAAAAACTGTTTTTT.

The chain carries TRBV4-3 and TRBJ2-2, with 9 bases that match TRBD2. The CDR3 is 16 residues long. V was clipped by 3 bases and J by 7 bases; unmatched bases: 9. Germline loops: CDR1 LGHNA, CDR2 YSLEER. The CDR3 nucleotides are TGCGCCAGCAGCCAGGGGCTAGCGGGATGGGTCGGGGAGCTGTTTTTT. Protein sequence: CASSQGLAGWVGELFF.

A few counts support this clone. The V and J genes are TRBV2 and TRBJ1-5; 7 bases map to TRBD1. Trimming took 5 bases from V and 4 from J; bases not matched to a gene: 2. The CDR3 has 13 amino acids. Germline assignment: CDR1 SNHLY and CDR2 FYNNEI. Here the CDR3 reads CASSRQGNQPQHF. The DNA for the CDR3 is TGTGCCAGCAGTCGACAGGGAAATCAGCCCCAGCATTTT.

The CDR3 coding sequence is TGTGCCAGCTCACGGACAGGCTCCTACAATGAGCAGTTCTTC. Its protein is CASSRTGSYNEQFF. The chain has TRBV18 and TRBJ2-1; 7 nucleotides line up with TRBD1. Unmatched junction bases numbered 0, after V lost 4 bases and J lost 0 bases. The CDR3 runs to 14 residues. The germline CDR1 and CDR2 sequences are KGHSH and LQKENI.

The chain has TRBV11-2 and TRBJ1-4; the D gene is possibly TRBD1 (6 bases). Germline CDR1 and CDR2: SGHAT and FQNNGV. The V and J ends lost 1 base and 7 bases respectively, with 10 bases between them. There are 14 residues in the CDR3. The CDR3 reads CASSLATGIEKLFF. DNA for the CDR3: TGTGCCAGCAGCTTAGCGACAGGAATTGAAAAACTGTTTTTT.

This chain uses TRBV7-2 with TRBJ1-3; D is unclear. The CDR3 consists of 16 residues. The germline V and J ends were trimmed by 5 bases and 0 bases, with 14 bases remaining between them. The germline V gene encodes CDR1 SGHTA and CDR2 FQGNSA. This CDR3 reads CASSPIGEGSGNTIYF. As DNA, the CDR3 is TGTGCCAGCAGCCCCATCGGGGAAGGCTCTGGAAACACCATATATTTT.

The rearrangement links TRBV19 to TRBJ1-2, with TRBD1 identical over 9 bases. The CDR3 loop spans 15 amino acids. Trimming at V came to 6 bases and at J to 2 bases, leaving 7 bases not matched to a gene. CDR1 is LNHDA, CDR2 SQIVND, per germline (reference sequence). CDR3 residues: CASSETGGANYGYTF. CDR3 in DNA: TGTGCCAGTAGCGAAACAGGGGGCGCGAACTATGGCTACACCTTC.

The gene calls are TRBV5-4 and TRBJ2-1; 15 bases map to TRBD2. Germline V CDR1 and CDR2: SGHNT, YYREEE (reference sequence). V trimming: 3 bases; J trimming: 7 bases; junction bases outside the gene matches: 5. CDR3 size: 16 residues. The CDR3 sequence: CASSYGLAGGGNEQFF. The CDR3 nucleotides are TGTGCCAGCAGCTACGGACTAGCGGGAGGGGGGAATGAGCAGTTCTTC.

The chain recombines TRBV6-5 with TRBJ1-1; D is uncertain. Germline CDR1 and CDR2: MNHEY and SVGAGI. V dropped 8 bases and J dropped 8 bases, with 12 bases sitting between them. CDR3 length: 11 amino acids. For the CDR3, the DNA is TGTGCCAGCCTCCCCGGGAGGGAAGCTTTCTTT. It translates to CASLPGREAFF.

V gene TRBV5-4 combines with J gene TRBJ2-1; 7 bases fit TRBD1. This CDR3 spans 12 amino acids. With V trimmed by 3 bases and J by 9 bases, 3 bases remained unmatched. Germline lookup yields CDR1 SGHNT and CDR2 YYREEE (reference sequence). This CDR3 reads CASSSTGVEQFF. In nucleotides, the CDR3 is TGTGCCAGCAGCTCTACAGGGGTTGAGCAGTTCTTC.

The rearrangement links TRBV30 to TRBJ2-7, with 7 bases fitting TRBD2. V gave up 3 bases and J gave up 5 bases; unmatched junction bases: 10. Germline V lookup: CDR1 GTSNPN, CDR2 SVGIG (reference sequence). The CDR3 sequence is 14 residues long. DNA for the CDR3: TGTGCCTGGAGGTCTAGGACTAGTCTTGACGAGCAGTACTTC. This gives the protein CAWRSRTSLDEQYF.

The chain combines TRBV15 with TRBJ2-1; D is perhaps TRBD2 (5 bases). This CDR3 comprises 13 residues. CDR1 is LNHNV, CDR2 YYDKDF, per germline (reference sequence). The V end lost 8 bases, the J end lost 6 bases, and 14 bases lay between the germline ends. The CDR3 sequence is CATGSALSNEQFF. The CDR3 DNA is TGTGCCACCGGTAGCGCTCTATCCAATGAGCAGTTCTTC.

The rearrangement links TRBV7-9 to TRBJ2-1; 13 bases match TRBD2. Germline V gene sequence: CDR1 SEHNR, CDR2 FQNEAQ (reference sequence). V lost 6 bases and J lost 10; bases outside the gene matches: 12. CDR3 size: 16 residues. The CDR3 DNA reads TGTGCCAGCAGACCCTGGACTAGCGGGGGCTCCAGGGAGCAGTTCTTC. Translated, it gives CASRPWTSGGSREQFF. The full variable domain, in which reference TRBV7-9 and TRBJ2-1 provide the parts outside the CDR3, is DTGVSQNPRHKITKRGQNVTFRCDPISEHNRLYWYRQTLGQGPEFLTYFQNEAQLEKSRLLSDRFSAERPKGSFSTLEIQRTEQGDSAMYLCASRPWTSGGSREQFFGPGTRLTVL.

CDR3 in amino acids: CASSVDPGLDKVVYNEQFF. The CDR3 region has the DNA TGTGCCAGCAGCGTAGACCCGGGACTAGACAAGGTGGTTTACAATGAGCAGTTCTTC. The chain joins TRBV9 to TRBJ2-1; 8 nucleotides align to TRBD2. The CDR3 is 19 amino acids. Unmatched junction bases numbered 15, after V lost 0 bases and J lost 4 bases. CDR1 and CDR2 (germline): SGDLS, YYNGEE.

This chain joins TRBV24-1 and TRBJ2-1, with 9 nucleotides matching TRBD2. Looked up from germline, CDR1 is KGHDR and CDR2 is SFDVKD. The CDR3 has 15 amino acids. With V trimmed by 5 bases and J by 5 bases, 6 bases remained unmatched. The CDR3 nucleotides read TGTGCCACCAGTGTCGGGACTAGCAGCAACAATGAGCAGTTCTTC. As protein: CATSVGTSSNNEQFF.

This chain joins TRBV12-3 or TRBV12-4 and TRBJ2-1, with D perhaps matching TRBD2 (6 bases). V was trimmed by 3 bases and J by 13 bases, leaving 16 bases between them. This CDR3 has 13 amino acids. The chain's CDR3 is CASSFTGTFLQFF. The CDR3 DNA is TGTGCCAGCAGTTTTACCGGGACTTTTTTACAGTTCTTC.

The chain couples TRBV28 to TRBJ1-1, with D perhaps matching TRBD1 (5 bases). CDR1 MDHEN and CDR2 SYDVKM come from the germline V gene. V lost 6 bases, J lost 4 bases, and 15 bases lay in between. This CDR3 has 14 amino acids. CDR3 sequence reads: CASRKSVGGTEAFF. CDR3 nucleotide sequence: TGTGCCAGCAGGAAATCCGTCGGGGGCACTGAAGCTTTCTTT.

J is TRBJ2-3 and V is TRBV11-3; tentative D call: TRBD1 (6 bases). The ends were cut back, 4 bases at V and 6 bases at J, with 23 bases in the middle. The CDR3 totals 17 residues. Germline V CDR1 and CDR2: SGHNT, YENEEA. The chain's CDR3 is CASSSGEGGQLGDTQYF. DNA of the CDR3: TGTGCCAGCAGCTCCGGAGAAGGTGGACAGCTCGGGGATACGCAGTATTTT.

The chain couples TRBV7-3 to TRBJ2-1, with a tentative D call TRBD2 (7 bases). Trimming took 5 bases from V and 4 from J, leaving 15 bases between them. This CDR3 is built from 15 residues. CDR1 and CDR2 from the germline V gene are SGHTA and FQGTGA. In DNA, the CDR3 is TGTGCCAGCAGCAAGATTGGGGGGGCGTACAATGAGCAGTTCTTC. It codes for CASSKIGGAYNEQFF.